This T cell receptor (beta chain) is from a study of CD8 T cells in Susac syndrome. Roughly 0.45 to 1 ug RNA was reverse transcribed with random hexamers. TCRdb called the immunoSEQ multiplex PCR reads again in MiXCR, with one record for every CDR3 protein. The sample carries about 190,000 distinct CDR3 sequences, under 97% recorded once. Trimming shortened V by 2 bases and J by 7 bases, and 14 bases separated the two germline ends. The CDR3 totals 15 residues. CDR1 and CDR2 from the germline V gene are MNHNY and SVGAGI (reference sequence). The chain employs TRBV6-6 and TRBJ1-4; D is undetermined. Source material: CD4+ T cells from PBMCs. The TCR was taken from a human donor with Susac syndrome. The CDR3 coding sequence is TGTGCCAGCAGTTACATGGGCAGGCAAGGTGAAAAACTGTTTTTT. Protein product: CASSYMGRQGEKLFF.